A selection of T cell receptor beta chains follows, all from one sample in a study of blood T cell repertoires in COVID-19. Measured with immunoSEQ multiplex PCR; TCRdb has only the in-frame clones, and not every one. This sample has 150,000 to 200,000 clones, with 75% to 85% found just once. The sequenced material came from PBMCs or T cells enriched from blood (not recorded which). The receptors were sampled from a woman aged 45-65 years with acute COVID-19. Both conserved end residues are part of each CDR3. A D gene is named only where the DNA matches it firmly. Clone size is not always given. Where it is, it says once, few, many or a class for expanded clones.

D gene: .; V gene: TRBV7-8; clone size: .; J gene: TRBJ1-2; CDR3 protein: CASSSPTGGIGYTF; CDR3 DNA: TGTGCCAGCAGCTCCCCCACGGGGGGTATAGGCTACACCTTC
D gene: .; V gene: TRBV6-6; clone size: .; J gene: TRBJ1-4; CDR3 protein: CASSSTDNEKLFF; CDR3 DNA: TGTGCCAGCAGTTCAACAGATAATGAAAAACTGTTTTTT
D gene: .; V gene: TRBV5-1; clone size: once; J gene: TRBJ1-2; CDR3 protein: CASGDSQGNYGYTF; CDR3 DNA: TGCGCCAGCGGTGACAGTCAGGGAAACTATGGCTACACCTTC
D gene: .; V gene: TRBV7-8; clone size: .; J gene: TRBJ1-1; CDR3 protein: CASSLYQGGAFF; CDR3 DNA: TGTGCCAGCAGCCTATATCAGGGAGGAGCTTTCTTT
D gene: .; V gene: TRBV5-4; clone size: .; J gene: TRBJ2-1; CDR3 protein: CASSFSSSNEQFF; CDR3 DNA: TGTGCCAGCAGCTTTAGCAGTTCCAATGAGCAGTTCTTC
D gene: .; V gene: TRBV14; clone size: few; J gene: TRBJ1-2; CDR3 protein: CASSQAGGPYGYTF; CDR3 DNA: TGTGCCAGCAGCCAAGCCGGGGGTCCCTATGGCTACACCTTC
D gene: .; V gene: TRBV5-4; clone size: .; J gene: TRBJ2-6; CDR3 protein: CASSLGRGSSGANVLTF; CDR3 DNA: TGTGCCAGCAGCTTGGGAAGGGGGAGCTCTGGGGCCAACGTCCTGACTTTC
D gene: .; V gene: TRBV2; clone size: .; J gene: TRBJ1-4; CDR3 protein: CASRAQGLANEKLFF; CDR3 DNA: TGTGCCAGCAGGGCCCAGGGGTTGGCTAATGAAAAACTGTTTTTT
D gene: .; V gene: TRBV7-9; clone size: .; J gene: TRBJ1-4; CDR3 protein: CASSLDGGIEKLFF; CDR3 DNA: TGTGCCAGCAGCTTAGATGGGGGCATCGAAAAACTGTTTTTT
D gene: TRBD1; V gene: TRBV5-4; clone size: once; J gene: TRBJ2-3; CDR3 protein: CASSLEGTGWADTQYF; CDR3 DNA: TGTGCCAGCAGCTTGGAAGGGACAGGGTGGGCAGATACGCAGTATTTT
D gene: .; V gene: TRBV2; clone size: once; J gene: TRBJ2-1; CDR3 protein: CASSEEGGLVNEQFF; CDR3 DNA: TGTGCCAGCAGTGAAGAAGGAGGGCTAGTCAATGAGCAGTTCTTC
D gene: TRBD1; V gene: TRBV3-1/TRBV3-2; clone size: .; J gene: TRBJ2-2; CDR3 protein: CASSSGTGDTGELFF; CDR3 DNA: TGTGCCAGCAGCTCCGGGACAGGGGACACCGGGGAGCTGTTTTTT
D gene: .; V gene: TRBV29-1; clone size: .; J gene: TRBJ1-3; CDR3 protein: CSVEPTGLGNTIYF; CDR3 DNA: TGCAGCGTTGAGCCGACAGGCCTTGGAAACACCATATATTTT
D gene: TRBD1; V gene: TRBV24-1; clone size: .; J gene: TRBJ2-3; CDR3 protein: CATSDMDRDSTDTQYF; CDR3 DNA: TGTGCCACCAGTGATATGGACAGGGATAGCACAGATACGCAGTATTTT
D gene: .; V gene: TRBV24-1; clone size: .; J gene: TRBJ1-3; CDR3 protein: CATSDPGVSGNTIYF; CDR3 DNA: TGTGCCACCAGTGACCCGGGGGTTAGCGGAAACACCATATATTTT
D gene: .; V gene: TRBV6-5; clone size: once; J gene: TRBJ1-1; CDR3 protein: CASSYSWGDTEAFF; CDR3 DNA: TGTGCCAGCAGTTACTCTTGGGGGGACACTGAAGCTTTCTTT
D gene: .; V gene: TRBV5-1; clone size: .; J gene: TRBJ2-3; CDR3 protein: CASSLYGAGLSTDTQYF; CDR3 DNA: TGCGCCAGCAGCTTGTATGGAGCAGGGCTAAGCACAGATACGCAGTATTTT
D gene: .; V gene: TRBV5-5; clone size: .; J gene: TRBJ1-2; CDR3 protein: CASSLGPGPILYGYTF; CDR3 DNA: TGTGCCAGCAGCCTCGGACCAGGGCCAATCCTTTATGGCTACACCTTC
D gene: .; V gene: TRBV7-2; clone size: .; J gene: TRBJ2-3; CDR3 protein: CASSLAQGLLTDTQYF; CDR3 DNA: TGTGCCAGCAGCTTAGCGCAGGGACTCCTAACAGATACGCAGTATTTT
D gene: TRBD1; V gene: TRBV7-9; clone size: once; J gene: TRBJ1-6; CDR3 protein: CASSYSTGDSPLHF; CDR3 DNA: TGTGCCAGCAGCTACTCAACAGGGGACTCACCCCTCCACTTT
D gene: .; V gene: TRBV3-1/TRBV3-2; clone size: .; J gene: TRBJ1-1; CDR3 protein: CASARASYTEAFF; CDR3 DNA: TGTGCCAGCGCCAGGGCGTCCTACACTGAAGCTTTCTTT
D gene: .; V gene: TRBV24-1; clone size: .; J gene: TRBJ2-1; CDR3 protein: CATGKGPSDGYNEQFF; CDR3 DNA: TGTGCCACCGGGAAGGGGCCCAGTGATGGTTACAATGAGCAGTTCTTC
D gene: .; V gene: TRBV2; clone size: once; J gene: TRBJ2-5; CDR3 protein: CASSAGERETQYF; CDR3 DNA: TGTGCCAGCAGCGCAGGGGAGCGGGAGACCCAGTACTTC
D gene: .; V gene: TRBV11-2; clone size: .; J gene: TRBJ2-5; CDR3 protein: CASSSLIWTVPQETQYF; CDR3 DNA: TGTGCCAGCAGCTCATTAATTTGGACAGTTCCCCAAGAGACCCAGTACTTC
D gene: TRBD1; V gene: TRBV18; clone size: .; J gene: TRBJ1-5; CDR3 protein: CASSPYSGHRGSGQPQHF; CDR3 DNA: TGTGCCAGCTCACCATATTCAGGTCACAGGGGGTCCGGGCAGCCCCAGCATTTT
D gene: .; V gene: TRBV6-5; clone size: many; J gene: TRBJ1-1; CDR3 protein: CASSNDRLNTEAFF; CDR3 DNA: TGTGCCAGCAGTAACGACAGGTTGAACACTGAAGCTTTCTTT
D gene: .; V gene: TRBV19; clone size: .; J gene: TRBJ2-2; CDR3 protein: CASSISRNTGELFF; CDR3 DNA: TGTGCCAGTAGTATATCCAGGAACACCGGGGAGCTGTTTTTT
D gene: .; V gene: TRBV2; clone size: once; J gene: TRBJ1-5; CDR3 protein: CASRSGEGVNQPQHF; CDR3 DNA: TGTGCCAGCAGGTCCGGGGAGGGGGTCAATCAGCCCCAGCATTTT
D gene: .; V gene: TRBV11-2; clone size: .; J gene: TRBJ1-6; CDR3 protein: CASSLGGVSYNSPLHF; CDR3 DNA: TGTGCCAGCAGCTTAGGAGGCGTCTCCTATAATTCACCCCTCCACTTT
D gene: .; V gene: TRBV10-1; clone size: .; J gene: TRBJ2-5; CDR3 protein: CASSESGGAETQYF; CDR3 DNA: TGCGCCAGCAGTGAGTCGGGTGGAGCGGAGACCCAGTACTTC
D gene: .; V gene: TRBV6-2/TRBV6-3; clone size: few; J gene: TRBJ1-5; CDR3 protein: CASSYGGQNSNQPQHF; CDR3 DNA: TGTGCCAGCAGTTACGGAGGGCAGAATAGCAATCAGCCCCAGCATTTT
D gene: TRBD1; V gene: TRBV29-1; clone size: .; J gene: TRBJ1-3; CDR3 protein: CSALLPGQGLSGNTIYF; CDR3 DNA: TGCAGCGCCTTGCTTCCGGGACAGGGACTCTCTGGAAACACCATATATTTT
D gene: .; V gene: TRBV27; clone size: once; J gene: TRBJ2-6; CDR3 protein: CASSSGGAGANVLTF; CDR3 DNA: TGTGCCAGCAGTTCCGGCGGGGCGGGGGCCAACGTCCTGACTTTC
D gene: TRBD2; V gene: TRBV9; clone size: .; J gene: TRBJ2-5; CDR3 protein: CASSVGGLAGSYQAQETQYF; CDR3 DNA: TGTGCCAGCAGCGTAGGAGGACTAGCCGGCTCTTATCAGGCCCAAGAGACCCAGTACTTC
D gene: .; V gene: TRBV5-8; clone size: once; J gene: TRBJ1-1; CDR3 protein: CASSLQGGGFTEAFF; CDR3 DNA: TGTGCCAGCAGCTTGCAGGGAGGGGGATTCACTGAAGCTTTCTTT
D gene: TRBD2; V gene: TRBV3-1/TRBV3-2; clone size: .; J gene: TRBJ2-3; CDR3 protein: CASSQDTSGGRTDTQYF; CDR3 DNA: TGTGCCAGCAGCCAAGATACAAGCGGGGGAAGGACAGATACGCAGTATTTT
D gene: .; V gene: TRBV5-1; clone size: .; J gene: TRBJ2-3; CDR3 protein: CATTGGLHTDTQYF; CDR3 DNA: TGCGCCACCACCGGGGGACTTCACACAGATACGCAGTATTTT
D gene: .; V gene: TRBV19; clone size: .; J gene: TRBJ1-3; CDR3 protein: CASSLPRYSGNTIYF; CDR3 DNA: TGTGCCAGTAGCCTTCCCCGGTATTCTGGAAACACCATATATTTT
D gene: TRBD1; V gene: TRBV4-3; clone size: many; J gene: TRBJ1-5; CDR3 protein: CASSHTGGGQPQHF; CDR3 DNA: TGCGCCAGCAGCCACACAGGGGGCGGTCAGCCCCAGCATTTT
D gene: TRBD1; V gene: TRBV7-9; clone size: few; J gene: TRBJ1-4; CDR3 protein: CASSSTGGSEKLFF; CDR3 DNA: TGTGCCAGCAGCTCGACAGGGGGGAGTGAAAAACTGTTTTTT
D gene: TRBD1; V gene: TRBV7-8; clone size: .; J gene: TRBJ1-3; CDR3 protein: CASSFGQGETIYF; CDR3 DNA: TGTGCCAGCAGCTTCGGACAGGGGGAAACCATATATTTT
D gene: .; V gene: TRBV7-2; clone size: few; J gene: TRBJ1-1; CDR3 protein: CASSSTMNTEAFF; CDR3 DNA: TGTGCCAGCAGCTCCACAATGAACACTGAAGCTTTCTTT
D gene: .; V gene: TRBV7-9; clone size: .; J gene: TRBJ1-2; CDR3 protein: CASSLEGYGYTF; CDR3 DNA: TGTGCCAGCAGCTTGGAGGGTTATGGCTACACCTTC
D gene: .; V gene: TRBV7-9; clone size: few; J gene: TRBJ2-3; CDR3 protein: CASSLTSGTDTQYF; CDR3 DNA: TGTGCCAGCAGCTTAACTAGTGGGACAGATACGCAGTATTTT
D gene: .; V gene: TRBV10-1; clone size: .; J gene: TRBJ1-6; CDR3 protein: CASTTNGEGGNNSPLHF; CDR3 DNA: TGCGCCAGCACCACGAACGGGGAAGGTGGAAATAATTCACCCCTCCACTTT
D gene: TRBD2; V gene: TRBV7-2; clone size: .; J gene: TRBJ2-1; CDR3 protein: CASSPVGGAGYNEQFF; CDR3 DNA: TGTGCCAGCAGCCCCGTCGGGGGGGCAGGCTACAATGAGCAGTTCTTC
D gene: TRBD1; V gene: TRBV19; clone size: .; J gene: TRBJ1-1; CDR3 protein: CASSLDRVAEAFF; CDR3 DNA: TGTGCCAGTAGTTTGGACAGGGTCGCTGAAGCTTTCTTT
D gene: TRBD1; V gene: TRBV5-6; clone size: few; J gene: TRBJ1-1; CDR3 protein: CASSPRDRGRSRATEAFF; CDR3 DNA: TGTGCCAGCAGCCCGAGGGACAGGGGGCGATCCAGGGCCACTGAAGCTTTCTTT
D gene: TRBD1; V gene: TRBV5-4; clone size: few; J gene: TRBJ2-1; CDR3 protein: CASSVSTGTHNEQFF; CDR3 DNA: TGTGCCAGCAGCGTCTCGACAGGGACCCACAATGAGCAGTTCTTC